Each of the 25 T cell receptor beta chains below was sequenced from the same sample in a study of T-cell reconstitution after alpha-beta-depleted transplantation in children. TCRbeta library preparation incorporated unique molecular identifiers. TCRdb re-analysed the PCR reads in MiXCR, keeping a single row per CDR3 protein. The sample lists more than 200,000 distinct CDR3 sequences, roughly a quarter occurring once. The starting material was PBMCs, mostly from graft donor cells, obtained 360 days after TCRalphabeta/CD19-depleted stem cell transplant. All receptors come from a female patient younger than 10 who had a stem cell transplant for congenital amegakaryocytic thrombocytopenia, so the T cells may come from the graft donor.

V usage is TRBV12-3 or TRBV12-4 and J usage is TRBJ2-1, with D perhaps matching TRBD2 (6 bases). Trimming pared 5 bases from V and 8 bases from J, leaving 16 bases between. The CDR3 length is 14 residues. The CDR3 DNA reads TGTGCCAGCAGTCAGAAGACTAGTTCCGATGAGCAGTTCTTC. This codes for CASSQKTSSDEQFF.

The chain links TRBV4-2 to TRBJ1-4; D gene uncertain. Trimming took 2 bases from V and 5 from J, leaving 15 bases between them. Germline lookup yields CDR1 LGHNA and CDR2 YNFKEQ. This CDR3 region has 16 residues. The CDR3 DNA follows: TGTGCCAGCAGCCAAAGTAACCGGGATTACAATGAAAAACTGTTTTTT. Its translation is CASSQSNRDYNEKLFF.

This clonotype was recorded a few times. V and J are TRBV5-4 and TRBJ2-3; D not resolved. V lost 2 bases to trimming and J lost 2 bases, with 15 bases between them. This CDR3 spans 16 amino acids. CDR1 SGHNT and CDR2 YYREEE come from the germline V gene (reference sequence). CDR3 nucleotides: TGTGCCAGCAGCTTACCTTGGGGAAGCCCCACAGATACGCAGTATTTT. Translating it yields CASSLPWGSPTDTQYF.

The chain carries TRBV9 and TRBJ2-5; the D gene is possibly TRBD1 (6 bases). This CDR3 comprises 19 residues. Trimming stripped 1 base from V and 2 bases from J, with 24 bases between. Germline CDR1 reads SGDLS; CDR2 reads YYNGEE. The CDR3 DNA follows: TGTGCCAGCAGCGTAAGTTGGGGGCCGAGCTCCCCGGTGCAAGAGACCCAGTACTTC. Amino acids: CASSVSWGPSSPVQETQYF.

This clonotype was seen at least ten times. The chain joins TRBV28 to TRBJ1-1, with 7 bases aligning to TRBD1. The CDR3 loop spans 14 amino acids. Germline V gene sequence: CDR1 MDHEN, CDR2 SYDVKM. J was trimmed by 1 base and V by 4 bases; bases with no gene match: 3. This chain's CDR3 is CASSSGTANTEAFF. The CDR3 DNA reads TGTGCCAGCAGTTCCGGGACAGCGAACACTGAAGCTTTCTTT.

This clonotype was observed a handful of times. The V gene is TRBV20-1, the J gene TRBJ1-4; D is unresolved. The CDR3 has 15 amino acids. The germline gives CDR1 DFQATT, CDR2 SNEGSKA (reference sequence). Trimming stripped 0 bases from V and 8 bases from J, with 16 bases between. Here the CDR3 reads CSARERPTREEKLFF. CDR3 nucleotides: TGCAGTGCTAGAGAACGACCCACCCGGGAGGAAAAACTGTTTTTT.

The chain has TRBV5-6 and TRBJ2-5; D could derive from TRBD1 or TRBD2 (5 bases each). The germline gives CDR1 SGHDT, CDR2 YYEEEE. Between the trimmed V and J ends, which lost 3 bases and 5 bases, there was a span of 11 bases. The CDR3 is made up of 13 amino acids. CDR3 residues: CASSSWGRETQYF. CDR3 sequence (DNA): TGTGCCAGCAGCTCTTGGGGACGTGAGACCCAGTACTTC.

J is TRBJ2-7 and V is TRBV20-1; D may be TRBD2 (5 bases). V was pared by 2 bases and J by 3 bases, with 14 bases between. The CDR3 is 14 residues long. Germline-derived CDR1 and CDR2 are DFQATT and SNEGSKA (reference sequence). CDR3 sequence reads: CSARSRRTHYEQYF. The CDR3 DNA reads TGCAGTGCTAGATCCAGGAGGACCCACTACGAGCAGTACTTC.

This clonotype came up a few times. This chain uses TRBV20-1 with TRBJ2-1; TRBD2 agrees at 8 bases. The ends lost 6 bases at V and 2 bases at J; junction bases unmatched: 6. There are 14 residues in the CDR3. CDR1 DFQATT and CDR2 SNEGSKA come from the germline V gene (reference sequence). This CDR3 is CSAEPGLAYNEQFF. The CDR3 DNA sequence: TGCAGTGCCGAGCCGGGACTAGCCTACAATGAGCAGTTCTTC.

The CDR3 coding sequence is TGTGCCAGCAGTTCCGGACCGGTCTACGAGCAGTACTTC. It yields the protein CASSSGPVYEQYF. The gene calls are TRBV28 and TRBJ2-7; no clear D. The CDR3 spans 13 residues. Trimming took 4 bases from V and 3 from J, leaving 10 bases between them. CDR1 is MDHEN and CDR2 is SYDVKM in the germline V gene. The entire variable domain, with the rest obtained from reference TRBV28 and TRBJ2-7, is as follows: DVKVTQSSRYLVKRTGEKVFLECVQDMDHENMFWYRQDPGLGLRLIYFSYDVKMKEKGDIPEGYSVSREKKERFSLILESASTNQTSMYLCASSSGPVYEQYFGPGTRLTVT.

The rearrangement joins TRBV6-1 to TRBJ2-5; perhaps TRBD2 as D (6 bases). This CDR3 region has 15 residues. The germline gives CDR1 MNHNS, CDR2 SASEGT. V lost 4 bases, J lost 5 bases, and 17 bases lay in between. The CDR3 loop reads CASSVWASRGETQYF. CDR3 bases: TGTGCCAGCAGTGTTTGGGCTAGCCGGGGGGAGACCCAGTACTTC.

The CDR3 nucleotides are TGCGCCAGCAGCTTGGGTATCGGGACTAGCGGGAACTACGAGCAGTACTTC. Translated: CASSLGIGTSGNYEQYF. V and J are TRBV5-1 and TRBJ2-7, with TRBD2 matching 13 bases. Germline CDR1 is SGHRS and CDR2 is YFSETQ. The CDR3 sequence is 17 residues long. Germline trimming cut 0 bases from V and 3 bases from J; bases unmatched to any gene: 6.

This clonotype was observed many times. The V and J genes are TRBV15 and TRBJ2-1; 15 nucleotides align to TRBD2. The CDR3 totals 15 residues. Losses at the gene ends were 4 bases for V and 6 bases for J; bases not matched to a gene: 1. Germline CDR1 and CDR2: LNHNV and YYDKDF (reference sequence). CDR3 coding DNA: TGTGCCACCAGCACGGGACTAGCGGGGGGCAATGAGCAGTTCTTC. Amino acid sequence: CATSTGLAGGNEQFF.

This clonotype appeared a few times. The rearrangement uses TRBV11-1 and TRBJ2-2; TRBD1 might be the D (6 bases). The CDR3 has 15 amino acids. The germline V gene encodes CDR1 SGHAT and CDR2 FQDESV (reference sequence). V was trimmed by 9 bases and J by 4 bases, leaving 18 bases between them. The CDR3 protein is CASSWDDRLTGELFF. The CDR3 DNA sequence: TGTGCCAGTTCATGGGACGACAGGCTCACCGGGGAGCTGTTTTTT.

As DNA, the CDR3 is TGTGCCCCCAGCCGCGGCTACACCTTC. Encoded protein: CAPSRGYTF. The chain combines TRBV6-4 with TRBJ1-2, with no clear D. The CDR3 sequence is 9 residues long. CDR1 MRHNA and CDR2 SNTAGT come from the germline V gene. With 11 bases removed from V and 8 bases from J, the gap between germline ends came to 9 bases.

This clonotype appeared a few times. J is TRBJ2-5 and V is TRBV2; possible D gene TRBD2, 6 bases. This CDR3 has 14 amino acids. Between the trimmed V and J ends, which lost 3 bases and 5 bases, there was a span of 13 bases. Germline V lookup: CDR1 SNHLY, CDR2 FYNNEI. The CDR3 sequence: CASSDPGREETQYF. As DNA, the CDR3 is TGTGCCAGCAGTGATCCGGGACGGGAGGAGACCCAGTACTTC.

This clonotype was observed a single time. DNA of the CDR3: TGTGCCAGCAGCTCGGGGATCGCCTACGAGCAGTACTTC. Its protein is CASSSGIAYEQYF. The chain employs TRBV7-9 and TRBJ2-7, with D maybe TRBD2 (5 bases). Germline assignment: CDR1 SEHNR and CDR2 FQNEAQ (reference sequence). CDR3 size: 13 residues. V lost 4 bases, J lost 2 bases, and 9 bases lay in between.

This clonotype has at least ten counts. The chain uses TRBV12-3 or TRBV12-4 and TRBJ1-2, with D tentatively TRBD1 (6 bases). The ends were cut back, 4 bases at V and 5 bases at J, with 8 bases in the middle. The CDR3 spans 12 residues. The CDR3 DNA follows: TGTGCCAGCAGTTCGACAGGTTATGGCTACACCTTC. Translated, it gives CASSSTGYGYTF.

This clonotype appeared a few times. The chain recombines TRBV15 with TRBJ1-4, with D unresolved. Germline loops: CDR1 LNHNV, CDR2 YYDKDF (reference sequence). The CDR3 covers 15 residues. Trimming took off 1 base at V and 2 bases at J, with 8 bases between the two ends. The CDR3 spells CATSRVMGTNEKLFF. DNA for the CDR3: TGTGCCACCAGCAGAGTAATGGGGACTAATGAAAAACTGTTTTTT.

This clonotype came up a few times. The chain combines TRBV10-3 with TRBJ2-2, with a weak D call TRBD1 (5 bases). Per germline, CDR1 ENHRY and CDR2 SYGVKD. Trimming removed 4 bases from V and 0 bases from J, with 9 bases in between. This CDR3 spans 15 amino acids. This chain's CDR3 is CAISADRPNTGELFF. The CDR3 coding sequence is TGTGCCATCAGTGCCGACAGACCGAACACCGGGGAGCTGTTTTTT.

This clonotype was detected a few times. The genes are TRBV6-2 or TRBV6-3 and TRBJ2-5, with 7 bases that match TRBD2. CDR3 size: 15 residues. Germline V gene data show CDR1 as MNHEY and CDR2 as SVGEGT. The V gene end was trimmed by 8 bases and the J gene end by 2 bases; junction bases not matched to a gene: 11. CDR3 amino acids: CASFSETSWQETQYF. Here the CDR3 DNA reads TGTGCCAGCTTTTCCGAGACTAGCTGGCAAGAGACCCAGTACTTC.

This clonotype appeared a few times. This chain uses TRBV24-1 with TRBJ1-5, with a possible D match to TRBD1 (5 bases). This CDR3 is 11 amino acids long. Germline lookup yields CDR1 KGHDR and CDR2 SFDVKD. V lost 4 bases, J lost 12 bases, and 9 bases lay in between. The CDR3 here is CATSEGGLQHF. The CDR3 nucleotides read TGTGCCACCAGTGAGGGGGGACTCCAGCATTTT.

The rearrangement links TRBV12-3 or TRBV12-4 to TRBJ1-4; D is uncertain. This CDR3 is built from 15 residues. Trimming removed 1 base at V and 6 bases at J, with 12 bases between. CDR3 nucleotide sequence: TGTGCCAGCAGTTTAGATACGATTTTCTATGAAAAACTGTTTTTT. It is translated as CASSLDTIFYEKLFF.

The V and J genes are TRBV29-1 and TRBJ2-3, with 9 bases lining up with TRBD2. Germline CDR1 and CDR2: SQVTM and ANQGSEA. The CDR3 extends over 14 amino acids. The J segment lost 2 bases and the V segment lost 5 bases, leaving 5 bases of the junction unmatched. The DNA for the CDR3 is TGCAGCGTTCGGGCGGGAGGGTACACAGATACGCAGTATTTT. Protein: CSVRAGGYTDTQYF.

The DNA of the CDR3 is TGTGCCAGCGGGACCGAGAAGGGCTACGAGCAGTACTTC. As protein: CASGTEKGYEQYF. The rearrangement uses TRBV28 and TRBJ2-7; D possibly uses TRBD1 or TRBD2 (5 bases each). The length of the CDR3 is 13 residues. Trimming left V 8 bases short and J 3 bases short, with 14 bases between. The germline gives CDR1 MDHEN, CDR2 SYDVKM.